A selection of T cell receptor beta chains follows, all from one sample in a study of T cells after posttransplantation cyclophosphamide. Profiling relied on immunoSEQ multiplex PCR, and the TCRdb table lists in-frame clones only, not all of them. This sample has about 16,000 clones, with 94% found just once. Source material: naive CD4+ T cells sorted from blood. The source of these receptors is a woman between 50 and 59 years old in good health and a related stem cell transplant donor. Both conserved end residues are part of each CDR3. A D gene is named only where the DNA matches it firmly. Rows give clone size only sometimes, using once, few, many, or a class for an expanded clone.

TGCGCCAGCAGGGCCCTCGCGGACTATGGCTACACCTTC,CASRALADYGYTF,13,TRBV4-1,-,TRBJ1-2,-
TGTGCCAGCAGCTTAAGGCACCTGCGGCTAGCGGGAGACGGGCAGTTCTTC,CASSLRHLRLAGDGQFF,17,TRBV5-4,TRBD2,TRBJ2-1,-
TGTGCCAGCAGCGTAAGTATGTGGACTAGCGGGTTTGCAGATACGCAGTATTTT,CASSVSMWTSGFADTQYF,18,TRBV9,TRBD2,TRBJ2-3,-
TGTGCCAGCAGCTTAGCTCTCCGGGAGCAGTACTTC,CASSLALREQYF,12,TRBV7-8,-,TRBJ2-7,-
TGTGCCAGCAGCTTATTAGGGGGGGGGACAGGGTCGGGACAGCCCCAGCATTTT,CASSLLGGGTGSGQPQHF,18,TRBV7-2,TRBD1,TRBJ1-5,-
TGTGCCACCACGGACAGAATTAATGAAAAACTGTTTTTT,CATTDRINEKLFF,13,TRBV19,-,TRBJ1-4,-
TGTGCCAGCAGCCGGTCGGACACTGAAGCTTTCTTT,CASSRSDTEAFF,12,TRBV11-3,-,TRBJ1-1,-
TGTGCCTGGAGTGTCCGACAGGGGGTCCTCCACTTT,CAWSVRQGVLHF,12,TRBV30,TRBD1,TRBJ1-6,once
TGCGCCAGCAGCCCCTTGGGGCAAACGAACACCGGGGAGCTGTTTTTT,CASSPLGQTNTGELFF,16,TRBV5-1,-,TRBJ2-2,-
TGTGCCAGCAGCTATTTTCCGGGACAGAACACAGATACGCAGTATTTT,CASSYFPGQNTDTQYF,16,TRBV9,TRBD1,TRBJ2-3,-
TGCAGCGTCGCGACAGGGGGGAACACTGAAGCTTTCTTT,CSVATGGNTEAFF,13,TRBV29-1,TRBD1,TRBJ1-1,-
TGTGCCAGCAGTGAGCACAGGGGGGGGGAAGAGACCCAGTACTTC,CASSEHRGGEETQYF,15,TRBV2,-,TRBJ2-5,-
TGTGCCAGCAGCTGGGGGAGGTGGGATGAGCAGTTCTTC,CASSWGRWDEQFF,13,TRBV7-2,-,TRBJ2-1,once
TGTGCCTGGAGTAGAAGACCGACAGTTAGCGGGAGGGCCGGTAGCGCAGATACGCAGTATTTT,CAWSRRPTVSGRAGSADTQYF,21,TRBV30,TRBD2,TRBJ2-3,-
TGTGCTAGTGGACGACGAAGTCGGGACAGGGAAAGTTACACCTTC,CASGRRSRDRESYTF,15,TRBV12-5,TRBD1,TRBJ1-2,-
TGTGCCAGCAGCTTTTTCGGAGAGACCCAGTACTTC,CASSFFGETQYF,12,TRBV7-2,-,TRBJ2-5,-
TGTGCCAGCAGCCAAGGACAGGTCTCTGGGGCCAACGTCCTGACTTTC,CASSQGQVSGANVLTF,16,TRBV7-7,TRBD1,TRBJ2-6,-
TGTGCCAGCAGTTCCTTCCCGGGACAGGCGAACTATGGCTACACCTTC,CASSSFPGQANYGYTF,16,TRBV28,TRBD1,TRBJ1-2,-
TGTGCCAGTAGGGCTATTTTAAGACCTGGGACAGGGACCTACGAGCAGTACTTC,CASRAILRPGTGTYEQYF,18,TRBV19,TRBD1,TRBJ2-7,-
TGCGCCAGCAGCTCGCCAGAGACAGGGGCTCGAGGCTACACCTTC,CASSSPETGARGYTF,15,TRBV5-1,TRBD1,TRBJ1-2,-
TGTGCCAGTCGCGGACAGCCTAATGAAAAACTGTTTTTT,CASRGQPNEKLFF,13,TRBV19,-,TRBJ1-4,-
TGCGCCAGCAGCCAAGATTCCGTATCCTACGAGCAGTACTTC,CASSQDSVSYEQYF,14,TRBV4-3,-,TRBJ2-7,once
TGTGCCAGCAGTTACCCGGAGACCCAGTACTTC,CASSYPETQYF,11,TRBV6-6,-,TRBJ2-5,-
TGCGCCAGCAGCCAAGATGGAAGGACAGGGCGGGAGGATACGCAGTATTTT,CASSQDGRTGREDTQYF,17,TRBV4-1,-,TRBJ2-3,-
TGTGCCAGCAGCCAAAGCCGTGGTGGCGGGAGGGACTACGAGCAGTACTTC,CASSQSRGGGRDYEQYF,17,TRBV4-2,TRBD2,TRBJ2-7,-
TGCGCCAGCAGTCCGGGACAGGTTGGCTCCTACGAGCAGTACTTC,CASSPGQVGSYEQYF,15,TRBV10-1,TRBD1,TRBJ2-7,-
TGCGCCAGCAGCCAAGATCCTCTCCCGGCCTACGAGCAGTACTTC,CASSQDPLPAYEQYF,15,TRBV4-1,-,TRBJ2-7,-
TGTGCCAGCAGCCAAGGGTTCAGGGAGAACACTGAAGCTTTCTTT,CASSQGFRENTEAFF,15,TRBV14,-,TRBJ1-1,-
TGCGCCAGCAGCTCTAGACCCTCTGGGGCCAACGTCCTGACTTTC,CASSSRPSGANVLTF,15,TRBV5-1,-,TRBJ2-6,-
TGTGCCAGCAGCCCGGACAGATTCTACGAGCAGTACTTC,CASSPDRFYEQYF,13,TRBV7-9,-,TRBJ2-7,-
TGTGCTAGTGGCCCCCTCGGGGGGCGTTTAGAGAATCAGCCCCAGCATTTT,CASGPLGGRLENQPQHF,17,TRBV12-5,-,TRBJ1-5,-
TGTGCCAGCAGTTCAGGACCGACAAGGGGGACTGAAGCTTTCTTT,CASSSGPTRGTEAFF,15,TRBV28,-,TRBJ1-1,-
TGTGCCATCAGTGAGTCGTCGGACATCACTGAAGCTTTCTTT,CAISESSDITEAFF,14,TRBV10-3,-,TRBJ1-1,few
TGTGCCAGTAGATCAGGGTACCAAGAGACCCAGTACTTC,CASRSGYQETQYF,13,TRBV19,-,TRBJ2-5,once
TGTGCCAGCGCAGAACCCAGCGGGAGGAAGGCAGATACGCAGTATTTT,CASAEPSGRKADTQYF,16,TRBV28,TRBD2,TRBJ2-3,-
TGTGCCTGGAGTGCAATCGGGACTGATGGCTACACCTTC,CAWSAIGTDGYTF,13,TRBV30,-,TRBJ1-2,-
TGTGCCAGCAGGGGGACTAGCGGGGGGAATCAAGAGACCCAGTACTTC,CASRGTSGGNQETQYF,16,TRBV2,TRBD2,TRBJ2-5,-
TGTGCCACCCGAAGGGCTAGCGGGGTCCAAGAGACCCAGTACTTC,CATRRASGVQETQYF,15,TRBV2,TRBD2,TRBJ2-5,-
TGTGCCAGCAGTGAAACAGAGAAGCTCTACAATGAGCAGTTCTTC,CASSETEKLYNEQFF,15,TRBV9,-,TRBJ2-1,-
TGTGCCAGCAGCGACGATCCCGGGGCTGAAGCTTTCTTT,CASSDDPGAEAFF,13,TRBV7-7,-,TRBJ1-1,-
TGTGCCAGCAGTAAGAGACTCCGCTCTGGAAACACCATATATTTT,CASSKRLRSGNTIYF,15,TRBV28,-,TRBJ1-3,-
TGTGCCAGCAGCCTCGGCGGGGCAGTGAACACTGAAGCTTTCTTT,CASSLGGAVNTEAFF,15,TRBV7-2,-,TRBJ1-1,-
TGTGCCAGTAGTACACAGACAGGGGGTAATCCCTATGGCTACACCTTC,CASSTQTGGNPYGYTF,16,TRBV19,TRBD1,TRBJ1-2,-
TGTGCCAGCAGACTAGCGGGAGTAGCCTACGAGCAGTACTTC,CASRLAGVAYEQYF,14,TRBV27,TRBD2,TRBJ2-7,-
TGTGCCAGCAGCTCCCGATCAGCAGATACGCAGTATTTT,CASSSRSADTQYF,13,TRBV7-3,-,TRBJ2-3,-
TGTGCCAGCAGGCCCGGACTAGCGGGCTCTGGGGCCAACGTCCTGACTTTC,CASRPGLAGSGANVLTF,17,TRBV4-2,TRBD2,TRBJ2-6,-
TGTGCCAGCAGCGTAGGCTGGGGGGTTACTGAAGCTTTCTTT,CASSVGWGVTEAFF,14,TRBV9,-,TRBJ1-1,-
TGTGCCAGCAGCTTAAAGGTCCGCAGACTAGCGGGACAACTTGGGGAAGGCTCCTACAATGAGCAGTTCTTC,CASSLKVRRLAGQLGEGSYNEQFF,24,TRBV7-3,TRBD2,TRBJ2-1,-
TGTGCCATCAGTGAGTCGCGGGGAGCAGAGGGGAACTATGGCTACACCTTC,CAISESRGAEGNYGYTF,17,TRBV10-3,-,TRBJ1-2,-
TGCAGCGGGGGGGGGTTAGCGGGGGGTGAGCAGTTCTTC,CSGGGLAGGEQFF,13,TRBV29-1,TRBD2,TRBJ2-1,once